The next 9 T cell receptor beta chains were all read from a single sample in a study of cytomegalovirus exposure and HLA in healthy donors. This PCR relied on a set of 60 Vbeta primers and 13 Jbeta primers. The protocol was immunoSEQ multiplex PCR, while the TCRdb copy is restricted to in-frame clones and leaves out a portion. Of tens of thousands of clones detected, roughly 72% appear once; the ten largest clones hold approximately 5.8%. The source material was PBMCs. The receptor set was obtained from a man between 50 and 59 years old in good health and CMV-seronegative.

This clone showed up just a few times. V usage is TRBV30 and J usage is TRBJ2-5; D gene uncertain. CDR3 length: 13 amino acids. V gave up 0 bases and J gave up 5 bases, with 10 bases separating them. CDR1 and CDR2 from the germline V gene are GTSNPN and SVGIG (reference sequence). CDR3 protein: CAWSVNVPETQYF. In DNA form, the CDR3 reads TGTGCCTGGAGTGTAAATGTCCCGGAGACCCAGTACTTC.

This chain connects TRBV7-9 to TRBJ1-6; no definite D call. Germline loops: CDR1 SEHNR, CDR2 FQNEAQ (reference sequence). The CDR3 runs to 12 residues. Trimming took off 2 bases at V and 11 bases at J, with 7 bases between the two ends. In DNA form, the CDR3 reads TGTGCCAGCAGCTTAACCGAGACACCCCTCCACTTT. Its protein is CASSLTETPLHF.

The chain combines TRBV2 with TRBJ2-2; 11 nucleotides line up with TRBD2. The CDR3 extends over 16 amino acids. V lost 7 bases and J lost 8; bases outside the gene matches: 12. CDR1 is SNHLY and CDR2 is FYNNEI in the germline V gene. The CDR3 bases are TGTGCCAGCATGGCACCGGGACTAGCGGAGGGGGGGGAGCTGTTTTTT. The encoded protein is CASMAPGLAEGGELFF. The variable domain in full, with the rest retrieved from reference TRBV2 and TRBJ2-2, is EPEVTQTPSHQVTQMGQEVILRCVPISNHLYFYWYRQILGQKVEFLVSFYNNEISEKSEIFDDQFSVERPDGSNFTLKIRSTKLEDSAMYFCASMAPGLAEGGELFFGEGSRLTVL.

The CDR3 DNA reads as TGTGCCAGCAGCTCGCAGCGGAGTATTGAGCAGTACTTC. Translated: CASSSQRSIEQYF. This sequence joins TRBV7-9 and TRBJ2-7; a possible D gene is TRBD2 (5 bases). Germline CDR1 reads SEHNR; CDR2 reads FQNEAQ (reference sequence). This CDR3 contains 13 residues. Deletions cut 4 bases from V and 7 bases from J, with 14 bases between.

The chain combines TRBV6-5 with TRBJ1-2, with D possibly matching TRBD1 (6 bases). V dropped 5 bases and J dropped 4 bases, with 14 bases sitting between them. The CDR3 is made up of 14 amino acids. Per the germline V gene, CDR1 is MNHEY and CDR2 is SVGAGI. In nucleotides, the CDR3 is TGTGCCAGCAGTCGCCCGGGACATGGCTATGGCTACACCTTC. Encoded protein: CASSRPGHGYGYTF.

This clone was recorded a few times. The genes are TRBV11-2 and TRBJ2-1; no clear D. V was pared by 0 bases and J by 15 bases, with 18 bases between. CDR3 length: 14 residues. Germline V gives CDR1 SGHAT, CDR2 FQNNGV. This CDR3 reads CASSLELMGLVAFF. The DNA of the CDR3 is TGTGCCAGCAGCTTAGAATTAATGGGCCTGGTTGCGTTCTTC.

DNA for the CDR3: TGTGCCAGCAGTTTACAGGGGTTATGGCAGCCCCAGCATTTT. It is translated as CASSLQGLWQPQHF. The V call is TRBV28, the J call TRBJ1-5, with TRBD1 as a possible D gene (6 bases). The CDR3 is 14 amino acids. Trimming pared 2 bases from V and 7 bases from J, leaving 12 bases between. Germline assignment: CDR1 MDHEN and CDR2 SYDVKM.

CDR3 sequence: CASSLETGAYGYTF. Here the CDR3 DNA reads TGCGCCAGCAGCTTGGAAACAGGAGCCTATGGCTACACCTTC. The chain couples TRBV5-1 to TRBJ1-2, with a possible D match to TRBD1 (5 bases). Trimming removed 0 bases from V and 4 bases from J, with 10 bases in between. The CDR3 totals 14 residues. CDR1 is SGHRS, CDR2 YFSETQ, per germline.

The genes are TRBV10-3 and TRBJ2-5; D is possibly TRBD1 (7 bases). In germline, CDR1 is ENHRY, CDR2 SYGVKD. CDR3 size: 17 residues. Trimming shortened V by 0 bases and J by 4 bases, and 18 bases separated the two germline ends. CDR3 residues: CAISESSGGRGAETQYF. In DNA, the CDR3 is TGTGCCATCAGTGAGTCTAGTGGAGGCAGGGGGGCAGAGACCCAGTACTTC.